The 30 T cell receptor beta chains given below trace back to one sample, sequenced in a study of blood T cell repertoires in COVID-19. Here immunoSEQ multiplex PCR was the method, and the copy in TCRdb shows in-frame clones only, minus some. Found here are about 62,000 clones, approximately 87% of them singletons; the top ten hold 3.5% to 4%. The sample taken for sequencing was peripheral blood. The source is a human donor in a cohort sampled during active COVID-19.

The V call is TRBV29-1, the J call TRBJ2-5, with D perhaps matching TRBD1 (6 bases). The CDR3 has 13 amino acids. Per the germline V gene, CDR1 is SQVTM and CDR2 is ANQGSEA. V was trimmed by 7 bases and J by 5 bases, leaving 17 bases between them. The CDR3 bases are TGCAGCGCACAACAGGGATCAGGCGAGACCCAGTACTTC. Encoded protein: CSAQQGSGETQYF.

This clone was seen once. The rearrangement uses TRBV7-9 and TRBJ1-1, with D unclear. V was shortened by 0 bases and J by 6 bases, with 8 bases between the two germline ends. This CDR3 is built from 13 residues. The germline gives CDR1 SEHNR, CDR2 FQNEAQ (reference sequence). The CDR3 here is CASSLAFSAEAFF. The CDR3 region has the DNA TGTGCCAGCAGCTTAGCGTTCAGTGCTGAAGCTTTCTTT.

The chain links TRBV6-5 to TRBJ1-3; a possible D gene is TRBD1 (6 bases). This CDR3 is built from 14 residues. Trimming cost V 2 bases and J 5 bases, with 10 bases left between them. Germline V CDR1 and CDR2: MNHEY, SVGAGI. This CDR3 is CASSYLDSRNTIYF. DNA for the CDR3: TGTGCCAGCAGTTACCTGGACAGCCGAAACACCATATATTTT.

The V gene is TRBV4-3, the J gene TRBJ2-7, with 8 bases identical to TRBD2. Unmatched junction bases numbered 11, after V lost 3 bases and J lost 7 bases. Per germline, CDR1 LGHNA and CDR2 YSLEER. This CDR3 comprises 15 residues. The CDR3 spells CASSHQLAVGVEQYF. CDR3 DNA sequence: TGCGCCAGCAGCCACCAACTAGCGGTAGGTGTGGAGCAGTACTTC.

CDR3: CASSPVQNEKLFF. CDR3 sequence (DNA): TGTGCCAGCTCACCGGTACAGAATGAAAAACTGTTTTTT. The rearrangement uses TRBV18 and TRBJ1-4; D is unclear. This CDR3 spans 13 amino acids. V was shortened by 3 bases and J by 5 bases, with 7 bases between the two germline ends. The germline gives CDR1 KGHSH, CDR2 LQKENI.

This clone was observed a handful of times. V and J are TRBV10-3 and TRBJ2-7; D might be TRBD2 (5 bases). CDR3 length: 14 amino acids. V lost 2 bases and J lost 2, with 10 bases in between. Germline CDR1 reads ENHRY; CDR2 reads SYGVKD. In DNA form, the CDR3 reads TGTGCCATCAGTGAGGTAAGCGGTCCCTACGAGCAGTACTTC. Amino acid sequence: CAISEVSGPYEQYF.

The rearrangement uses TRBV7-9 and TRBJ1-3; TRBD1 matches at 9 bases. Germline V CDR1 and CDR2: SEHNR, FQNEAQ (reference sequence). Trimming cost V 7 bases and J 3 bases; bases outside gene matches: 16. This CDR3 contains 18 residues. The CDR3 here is CASTYRRGQGLDGNTIYF. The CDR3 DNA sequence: TGTGCCAGCACCTACCGAAGAGGACAGGGGCTTGATGGAAACACCATATATTTT.

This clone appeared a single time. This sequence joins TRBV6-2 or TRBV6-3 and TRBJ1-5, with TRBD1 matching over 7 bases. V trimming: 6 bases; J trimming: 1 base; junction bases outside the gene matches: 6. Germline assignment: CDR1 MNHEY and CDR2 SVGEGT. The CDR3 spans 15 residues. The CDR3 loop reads CASSPQGGSNQPQHF. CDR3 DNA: TGTGCCAGCAGCCCTCAGGGGGGCAGCAATCAGCCCCAGCATTTT.

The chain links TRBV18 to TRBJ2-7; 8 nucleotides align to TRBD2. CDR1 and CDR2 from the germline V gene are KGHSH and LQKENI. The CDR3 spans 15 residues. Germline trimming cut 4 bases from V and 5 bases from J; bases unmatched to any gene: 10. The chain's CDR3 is CASSLFGGGQNEQYF. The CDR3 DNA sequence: TGTGCCAGCTCACTATTTGGCGGGGGGCAGAACGAGCAGTACTTC.

The CDR3 DNA follows: TGTGCCAGCAGCCATGAAAAAGCGGGGGCCCGTGCGGATACGCAGTATTTT. This gives the protein CASSHEKAGARADTQYF. V usage is TRBV3-1 (or the pseudogene TRBV3-2) and J usage is TRBJ2-3; 8 positions agree with TRBD2. The V and J ends lost 3 bases and 6 bases, in that order; junction bases with no gene match: 14. This CDR3 contains 17 residues. The germline CDR1 and CDR2 sequences are LGHDT and YNNKEL (reference sequence).

CDR3 amino acids: CARIWTGTNTEAFF. CDR3 nucleotide sequence: TGTGCCAGGATTTGGACAGGTACTAACACTGAAGCTTTCTTT. The chain links TRBV2 to TRBJ1-1, with 7 bases identical to TRBD1. V lost 9 bases, J lost 2 bases, and 9 bases stayed unmatched. The V gene's germline CDR1 is SNHLY and CDR2 FYNNEI. This CDR3 contains 14 residues. Full variable domain (rest looked up from reference TRBV2 and TRBJ1-1): EPEVTQTPSHQVTQMGQEVILRCVPISNHLYFYWYRQILGQKVEFLVSFYNNEISEKSEIFDDQFSVERPDGSNFTLKIRSTKLEDSAMYFCARIWTGTNTEAFFGQGTRLTVV.

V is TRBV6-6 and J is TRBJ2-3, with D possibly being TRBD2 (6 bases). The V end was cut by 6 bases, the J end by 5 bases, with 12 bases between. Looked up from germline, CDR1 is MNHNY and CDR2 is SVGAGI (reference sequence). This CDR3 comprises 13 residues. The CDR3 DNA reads TGTGCCAGCAGAGGGATGGGGGGAGATACGCAGTATTTT. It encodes CASRGMGGDTQYF.

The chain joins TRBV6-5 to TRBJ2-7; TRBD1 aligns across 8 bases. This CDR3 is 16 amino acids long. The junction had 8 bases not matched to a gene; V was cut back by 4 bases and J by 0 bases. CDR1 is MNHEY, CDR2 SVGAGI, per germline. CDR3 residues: CASSWSGQESSYEQYF. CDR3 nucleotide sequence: TGTGCCAGCAGTTGGTCGGGACAGGAGAGCTCCTACGAGCAGTACTTC.

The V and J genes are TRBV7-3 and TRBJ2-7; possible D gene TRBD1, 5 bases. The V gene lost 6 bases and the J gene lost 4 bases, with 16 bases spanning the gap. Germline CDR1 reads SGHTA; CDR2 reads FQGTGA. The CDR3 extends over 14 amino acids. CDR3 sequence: CASSGGQGGYEQYF. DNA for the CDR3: TGTGCCAGCAGTGGTGGGCAGGGTGGTTACGAGCAGTACTTC.

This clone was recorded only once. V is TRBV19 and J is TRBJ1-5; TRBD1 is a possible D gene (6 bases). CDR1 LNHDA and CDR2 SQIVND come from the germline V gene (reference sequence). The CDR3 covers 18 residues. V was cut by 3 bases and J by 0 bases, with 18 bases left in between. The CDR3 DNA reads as TGTGCCAGTAGTATTTACTCAGGGGCAGCTTATAGCAATCAGCCCCAGCATTTT. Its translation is CASSIYSGAAYSNQPQHF.

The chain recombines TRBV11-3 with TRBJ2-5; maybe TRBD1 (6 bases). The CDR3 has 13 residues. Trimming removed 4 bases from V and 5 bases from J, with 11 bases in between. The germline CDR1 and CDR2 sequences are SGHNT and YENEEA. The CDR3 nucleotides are TGTGCCAGCAGCTCCTCCCAGGGGGAGACCCAGTACTTC. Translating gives CASSSSQGETQYF.

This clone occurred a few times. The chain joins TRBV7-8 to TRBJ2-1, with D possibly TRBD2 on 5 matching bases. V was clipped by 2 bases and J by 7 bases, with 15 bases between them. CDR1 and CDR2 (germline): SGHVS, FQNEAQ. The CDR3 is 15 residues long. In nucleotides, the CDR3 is TGTGCCAGCAGCTTACCATCTAGAGGGATTAATGAGCAGTTCTTC. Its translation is CASSLPSRGINEQFF.

The chain's CDR3 is CASSLSPAGSSYNEQFF. The CDR3 region has the DNA TGTGCCAGCAGCTTATCCCCAGCGGGTAGCTCCTACAATGAGCAGTTCTTC. This chain uses TRBV11-2 with TRBJ2-1, with D maybe TRBD2 (6 bases). The CDR3 runs 17 residues. Deletions cut 2 bases from V and 0 bases from J, with 14 bases between. In germline, CDR1 is SGHAT, CDR2 FQNNGV.

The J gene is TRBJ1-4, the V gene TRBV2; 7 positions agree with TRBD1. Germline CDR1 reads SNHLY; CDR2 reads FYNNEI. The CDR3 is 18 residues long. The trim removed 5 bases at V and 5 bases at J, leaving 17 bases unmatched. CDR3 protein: CASSHRDSFFQLNEKLFF. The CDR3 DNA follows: TGTGCCAGCAGTCACCGGGACAGCTTTTTTCAGCTCAATGAAAAACTGTTTTTT.

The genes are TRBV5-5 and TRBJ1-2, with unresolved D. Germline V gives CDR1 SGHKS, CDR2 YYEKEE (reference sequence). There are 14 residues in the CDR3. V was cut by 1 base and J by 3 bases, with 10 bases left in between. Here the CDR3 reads CASSLNPGDYGYTF. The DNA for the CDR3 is TGTGCCAGCAGCTTGAATCCGGGAGACTATGGCTACACCTTC.

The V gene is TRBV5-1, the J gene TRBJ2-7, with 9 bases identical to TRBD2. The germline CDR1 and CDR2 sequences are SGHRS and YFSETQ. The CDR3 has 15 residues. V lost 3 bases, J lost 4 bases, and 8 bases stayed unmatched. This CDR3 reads CASSYDSGSGYEQYF. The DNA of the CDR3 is TGCGCCAGCAGCTATGATAGCGGGAGTGGTTACGAGCAGTACTTC.

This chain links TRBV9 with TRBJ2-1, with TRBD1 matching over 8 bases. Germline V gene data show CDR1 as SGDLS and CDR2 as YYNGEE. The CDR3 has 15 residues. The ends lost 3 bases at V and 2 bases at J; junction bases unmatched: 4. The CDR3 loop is CASSAGTGTYNEQFF. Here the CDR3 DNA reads TGTGCCAGCAGCGCCGGGACAGGTACCTACAATGAGCAGTTCTTC.

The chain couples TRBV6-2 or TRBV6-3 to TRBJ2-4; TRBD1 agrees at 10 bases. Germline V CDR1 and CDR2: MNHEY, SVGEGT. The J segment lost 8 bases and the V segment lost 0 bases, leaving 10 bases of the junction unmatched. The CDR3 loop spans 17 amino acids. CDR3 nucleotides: TGTGCCAGCAGTTACTCCGGGACAGGGGACGTCTTCTACATTCAGTACTTC. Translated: CASSYSGTGDVFYIQYF.

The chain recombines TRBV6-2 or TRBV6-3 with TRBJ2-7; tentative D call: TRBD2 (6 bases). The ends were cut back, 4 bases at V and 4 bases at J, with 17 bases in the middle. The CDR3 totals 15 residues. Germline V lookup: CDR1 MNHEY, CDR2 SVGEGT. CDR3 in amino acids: CASSFPRGVKYEQYF. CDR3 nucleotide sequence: TGTGCCAGCAGTTTCCCGCGGGGAGTAAAGTACGAGCAGTACTTC.

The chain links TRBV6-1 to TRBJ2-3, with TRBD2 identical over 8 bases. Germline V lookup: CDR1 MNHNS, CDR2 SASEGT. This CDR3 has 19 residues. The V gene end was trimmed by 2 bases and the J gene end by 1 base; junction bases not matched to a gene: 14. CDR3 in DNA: TGTGCCAGCAGTGAAAACCTAATATCCGAGCGGGAGCGCACAGATACGCAGTATTTT. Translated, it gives CASSENLISERERTDTQYF.

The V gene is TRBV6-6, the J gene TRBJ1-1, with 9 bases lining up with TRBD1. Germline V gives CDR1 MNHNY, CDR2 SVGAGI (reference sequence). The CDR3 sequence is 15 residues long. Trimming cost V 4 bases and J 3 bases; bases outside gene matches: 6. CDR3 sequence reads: CASSSHRGRDTEAFF. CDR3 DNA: TGTGCCAGCAGTTCACACAGGGGGCGGGACACTGAAGCTTTCTTT.

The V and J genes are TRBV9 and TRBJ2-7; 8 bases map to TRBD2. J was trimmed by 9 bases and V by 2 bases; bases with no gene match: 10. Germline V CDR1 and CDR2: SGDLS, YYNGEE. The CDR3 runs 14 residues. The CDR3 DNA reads TGTGCCAGCAGCGTTGACGGGGGGGCCAGTGGGCAGTACTTC. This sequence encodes CASSVDGGASGQYF.

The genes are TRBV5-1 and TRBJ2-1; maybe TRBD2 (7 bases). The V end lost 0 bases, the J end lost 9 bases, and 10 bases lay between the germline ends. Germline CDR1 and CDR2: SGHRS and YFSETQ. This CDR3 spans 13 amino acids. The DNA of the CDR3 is TGCGCCAGCAGCTTGGCCGGGGGGCCTGAGCAGTTCTTC. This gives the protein CASSLAGGPEQFF.

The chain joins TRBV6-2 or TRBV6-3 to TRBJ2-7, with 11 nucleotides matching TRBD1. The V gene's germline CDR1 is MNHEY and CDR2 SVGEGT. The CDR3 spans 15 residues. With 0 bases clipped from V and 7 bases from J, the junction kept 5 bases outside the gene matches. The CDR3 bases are TGTGCCAGCAGTTACTCCGCCGGGACAGGGGGAGAGCAGTACTTC. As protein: CASSYSAGTGGEQYF.

The CDR3 region has the DNA TGCAGCGTTGAAATCCCAGGCACAGATACGCAGTATTTT. Translation: CSVEIPGTDTQYF. The chain uses TRBV29-1 and TRBJ2-3; D not resolved. Germline assignment: CDR1 SQVTM and CDR2 ANQGSEA. The CDR3 consists of 13 residues. The V gene lost 2 bases and the J gene lost 1 base, with 7 bases spanning the gap.